Below are 29 T cell receptor beta chains sequenced from a single sample in a study of blood T cells in healthy people across ages. Primers used in a second PCR of about 6 to 11 cycles were a sample-barcoded 5' primer and a J-beta primer mix. TCRdb analysed the 5' RACE reads with MiXCR anew, one entry per CDR3 protein. The sample has 1.5 million to 2 million distinct CDR3 sequences; roughly 27% are singletons. Sequencing was performed on blood. These TCRs come from a young woman in good health.

The chain recombines TRBV12-5 with TRBJ2-4; D ambiguous. The CDR3 contains 13 residues. Germline loops: CDR1 LGHNT, CDR2 FRNRAP. V was cut by 0 bases and J by 13 bases, with 13 bases left in between. This CDR3 reads CASGLVASSRQYF. The CDR3 nucleotides read TGTGCTAGTGGTTTGGTAGCTTCGTCGAGGCAGTACTTC.

This clonotype was recorded at least ten times. The V gene is TRBV5-1, the J gene TRBJ2-5, with D uncertain. Deletions cut 2 bases from V and 5 bases from J, with 10 bases between. The germline V gene encodes CDR1 SGHRS and CDR2 YFSETQ. The CDR3 has 13 amino acids. CDR3 in DNA: TGCGCCAGCAGCTTTGCTTCGGAGGAGACCCAGTACTTC. It specifies CASSFASEETQYF. The full variable domain, with the rest looked up from reference TRBV5-1 and TRBJ2-5, is KAGVTQTPRYLIKTRGQQVTLSCSPISGHRSVSWYQQTPGQGLQFLFEYFSETQRNKGNFPGRFSGRQFSNSRSEMNVSTLELGDSALYLCASSFASEETQYFGPGTRLLVL.

Only a few counts were recorded for this clonotype. The V and J genes are TRBV18 and TRBJ2-5; 8 bases line up with TRBD1. The CDR3 sequence is 16 residues long. Germline CDR1 KGHSH, CDR2 LQKENI. With 2 bases clipped from V and 0 bases from J, the junction kept 5 bases outside the gene matches. The DNA of the CDR3 is TGTGCCAGCTCACCAATTGGGGACAGGAACCAAGAGACCCAGTACTTC. Protein: CASSPIGDRNQETQYF.

This clonotype was counted ten times or more. The V and J genes are TRBV20-1 and TRBJ2-1; D is tentatively TRBD1 or TRBD2 (5 bases each). Per germline, CDR1 DFQATT and CDR2 SNEGSKA (reference sequence). Trimming stripped 4 bases from V and 7 bases from J, with 11 bases between. This CDR3 contains 12 residues. The DNA of the CDR3 is TGCAGTGCTACCAGGGACCGTAATGAGCAGTTCTTC. Translating it yields CSATRDRNEQFF.

This chain uses TRBV6-5 with TRBJ2-2; a weak D match, TRBD1 (6 bases). Trimming removed 5 bases at V and 4 bases at J, with 11 bases between. Germline V gene sequence: CDR1 MNHEY, CDR2 SVGAGI. CDR3 length equals 14 residues. The CDR3 DNA reads TGTGCCAGCAGTCCCAAGGACAGCACCGGGGAGCTGTTTTTT. It yields the protein CASSPKDSTGELFF.

This chain links TRBV5-1 with TRBJ1-4; 11 nucleotides agree with TRBD1. With 3 bases clipped from V and 8 bases from J, the junction kept 3 bases outside the gene matches. CDR3 length equals 14 residues. Germline values: CDR1 SGHRS, CDR2 YFSETQ. The CDR3 spells CASSSGQGGEKLFF. CDR3 bases: TGCGCCAGCAGCTCGGGACAGGGGGGCGAAAAACTGTTTTTT.

This clonotype was seen a handful of times. V is TRBV2 and J is TRBJ1-2; 7 bases fit TRBD1. V trimming: 9 bases; J trimming: 7 bases; junction bases outside the gene matches: 5. This CDR3 contains 11 residues. Germline CDR1 is SNHLY and CDR2 is FYNNEI. The CDR3 spells CASEGAGGYTF. CDR3 nucleotides: TGTGCCAGTGAGGGGGCCGGTGGCTACACCTTC.

This clonotype came up a few times. At one end, the junction sequence differs from germline, possibly due to a read error. This chain joins TRBV12-3 or TRBV12-4 and TRBJ2-6, with 9 bases lining up with TRBD1. The CDR3 is 18 amino acids. The CDR3, as DNA: TGTGCCAGCAGTTCCCGGGGACAGGGCCCCTCTGGGGCCAGCGTCCTGACTTTC. Translation: CASSSRGQGPSGASVLTF.

The chain recombines TRBV7-9 with TRBJ1-6, with D unclear. The CDR3 has 17 amino acids. The V end lost 3 bases, the J end lost 0 bases, and 12 bases lay between the germline ends. Per the germline V gene, CDR1 is SEHNR and CDR2 is FQNEAQ (reference sequence). The CDR3 spells CASSFMTSSSYNSPLHF. Here the CDR3 DNA reads TGTGCCAGCAGCTTCATGACCTCAAGCTCCTATAATTCACCCCTCCACTTT.

The rearrangement links TRBV28 to TRBJ2-5, with D perhaps given as TRBD1 or TRBD2 (5 bases each). V was trimmed by 5 bases and J by 1 base, leaving 17 bases between them. There are 16 residues in the CDR3. Per the germline V gene, CDR1 is MDHEN and CDR2 is SYDVKM. CDR3 nucleotide sequence: TGTGCCAGCAGTGCCACGGGACGCTCGAGCCAAGAGACCCAGTACTTC. This encodes CASSATGRSSQETQYF.

The chain recombines TRBV27 with TRBJ1-2; maybe TRBD1 (6 bases). Germline V lookup: CDR1 MNHEY, CDR2 SMNVEV (reference sequence). Trimming took 5 bases from V and 6 from J, leaving 16 bases between them. The CDR3 is 14 amino acids. CDR3: CASSGYSGANGYTF. DNA of the CDR3: TGTGCCAGCAGTGGCTACTCAGGGGCCAATGGCTACACCTTC.

This clonotype occurred once. This CDR3 is missing its conserved last phenylalanine or tryptophan, likely due to a read error. The chain has TRBV20-1 and TRBJ1-2; D unclear. The germline V gene encodes CDR1 DFQATT and CDR2 SNEGSKA (reference sequence). Trimming removed 3 bases from V and 6 bases from J, with 11 bases in between. This CDR3 is 12 amino acids long. CDR3 sequence reads: CSASSPDDGYTV. For the CDR3, the DNA is TGCAGTGCTAGCTCCCCGGACGATGGCTACACCGTC.

A word on this clonotype: This is likely a read error, given that the CDR3 carries no conserved phenylalanine or tryptophan at its end. V gene TRBV10-3 combines with J gene TRBJ2-7, with a possible D match to TRBD1 (6 bases). Trimming shortened V by 6 bases and J by 0 bases, and 12 bases separated the two germline ends. This CDR3 comprises 14 residues. Germline V lookup: CDR1 ENHRY, CDR2 SYGVKD. For the CDR3, the DNA is TGTGCCATCAGGGCCGGGACACTCTCCTACGAGCAGTACCTC. It encodes CAIRAGTLSYEQYL.

V is TRBV20-1 and J is TRBJ2-7; no reliable D call. Looked up from germline, CDR1 is DFQATT and CDR2 is SNEGSKA (reference sequence). V lost 6 bases and J 5 bases, leaving 20 bases between the germline ends. This CDR3 contains 14 residues. CDR3 in amino acids: CSAALADAFHEQYF. The CDR3, as DNA: TGCAGTGCCGCTCTGGCGGACGCTTTTCACGAGCAGTACTTC.

This clonotype came up many times. V usage is TRBV4-3 and J usage is TRBJ2-7; D gene uncertain. There are 15 residues in the CDR3. V was shortened by 1 base and J by 5 bases, with 15 bases between the two germline ends. From germline, CDR1 is LGHNA and CDR2 YSLEER. The CDR3 loop is CASSQGNYRLDEQYF. The CDR3 nucleotides are TGCGCCAGCAGCCAAGGGAACTACCGTCTGGACGAGCAGTACTTC.

J is TRBJ2-5 and V is TRBV6-6; possible D gene TRBD2, 7 bases. Trimming shortened V by 0 bases and J by 3 bases, and 14 bases separated the two germline ends. CDR1 MNHNY and CDR2 SVGAGI come from the germline V gene (reference sequence). The CDR3 sequence is 16 residues long. The CDR3 nucleotides read TGTGCCAGCAGTTACTCGGGGGCCAGCGGGAAAGAGACCCAGTACTTC. This codes for CASSYSGASGKETQYF.

This clonotype was seen ten or more times. The genes are TRBV9 and TRBJ2-3; D is uncertain. Germline V gene sequence: CDR1 SGDLS, CDR2 YYNGEE. The V and J ends lost 0 bases and 6 bases respectively, with 11 bases between them. The CDR3 has 14 amino acids. Written as DNA, the CDR3 is TGTGCCAGCAGCGTAGGTGCGCCCAGGGATACGCAGTATTTT. Protein: CASSVGAPRDTQYF. The full variable domain, its missing parts supplied by reference TRBV9 and TRBJ2-3, is DSGVTQTPKHLITATGQRVTLRCSPRSGDLSVYWYQQSLDQGLQFLIQYYNGEERAKGNILERFSAQQFPDLHSELNLSSLELGDSALYFCASSVGAPRDTQYFGPGTRLTVL.

Remarks on this clonotype: A read error may explain this, as a much larger clone is one base away. The V and J genes are TRBV18 and TRBJ2-1; weak D call: TRBD2 (6 bases). CDR1 is KGHSH, CDR2 LQKENI, per germline. This CDR3 has 13 residues. DNA for the CDR3: TGTGCCAGCTCACGGAGGGACGGCAATGAGCGGTTCTTC. Translation gives CASSRRDGNERFF.

This clonotype turned up a few times. This chain joins TRBV20-1 and TRBJ1-1; no reliable D call. Germline assignment: CDR1 DFQATT and CDR2 SNEGSKA (reference sequence). The CDR3 spans 13 residues. V lost 5 bases, J lost 1 base, and 11 bases lay in between. The CDR3 DNA sequence: TGCAGTGCTGGCTCGACGGGGAACACTGAAGCTTTCTTT. Protein product: CSAGSTGNTEAFF.

The chain links TRBV7-2 to TRBJ1-2, with a tentative D call TRBD1 (6 bases). Between the trimmed V and J ends, which lost 5 bases and 8 bases, there was a span of 18 bases. The CDR3 totals 14 residues. Germline V gene sequence: CDR1 SGHTA, CDR2 FQGNSA. CDR3 sequence: CASSPLNTGRGYTF. The CDR3 nucleotides are TGTGCCAGCAGCCCGCTCAACACAGGGAGAGGCTACACCTTC.

This clonotype was seen only a few times. The rearrangement uses TRBV5-1 and TRBJ2-3, with 12 nucleotides matching TRBD1. After removal of 4 bases from V and 6 bases from J, the junction contained 15 bases not matched to a gene. Germline V CDR1 and CDR2: SGHRS, YFSETQ. The CDR3 spans 18 residues. In DNA form, the CDR3 reads TGCGCCAGCAGCCCGTTTAACTCCGGGACAGGGGGCGAGGATACGCAGTATTTT. Encoded protein: CASSPFNSGTGGEDTQYF.

The chain recombines TRBV2 with TRBJ2-5; 9 bases are a match to TRBD2. CDR1 and CDR2 (germline): SNHLY, FYNNEI. The CDR3 contains 14 residues. The V gene end was trimmed by 7 bases and the J gene end by 1 base; junction bases not matched to a gene: 4. The CDR3 nucleotides read TGTGCCAGCACTAGGACTAGCGCCCAAGAGACCCAGTACTTC. It translates to CASTRTSAQETQYF.

The chain recombines TRBV2 with TRBJ2-1; tentatively, D is TRBD1 (6 bases). CDR1 and CDR2 (germline): SNHLY, FYNNEI. Between the trimmed V and J ends, which lost 7 bases and 4 bases, there was a span of 17 bases. The CDR3 consists of 15 residues. The CDR3 DNA reads TGTGCCAGCACCTACAGCAGAGGGGGTTACAATGAGCAGTTCTTC. Protein sequence: CASTYSRGGYNEQFF.

V usage is TRBV2 and J usage is TRBJ1-2; unclear D gene. With 3 bases removed from V and 7 bases from J, the gap between germline ends came to 24 bases. Germline V gene sequence: CDR1 SNHLY, CDR2 FYNNEI. The CDR3 loop spans 17 amino acids. The CDR3 spells CASSDSTAISDYSGYTF. The CDR3, as DNA: TGTGCCAGCAGTGACTCCACAGCCATCTCGGACTACTCTGGCTACACCTTC.

This chain links TRBV6-5 with TRBJ2-1, with D hard to call. The CDR3 extends over 10 amino acids. CDR1 MNHEY and CDR2 SVGAGI come from the germline V gene. CDR3 sequence reads: CQGPFGEQFF. The CDR3 DNA reads TGTCAAGGCCCCTTTGGTGAGCAGTTCTTC.

The CDR3: CASSYPGTGIDEQFF. The CDR3 region has the DNA TGTGCCAGCAGTTACCCCGGGACAGGGATCGATGAGCAGTTCTTC. This chain connects TRBV27 to TRBJ2-1, with 9 bases identical to TRBD1. This CDR3 has 15 residues. Looked up from germline, CDR1 is MNHEY and CDR2 is SMNVEV (reference sequence). The V segment lost 4 bases and the J segment 8 bases; nucleotides outside the gene matches: 9.

The CDR3 bases are TGTGCCTGGAACTCAGGGGGCTCCTACGAGCAGTACTTC. Its translation: CAWNSGGSYEQYF. The chain uses TRBV30 and TRBJ2-7, with 7 bases lining up with TRBD1. V dropped 4 bases and J dropped 0; count of bases not matched to a gene: 3. The CDR3 consists of 13 residues. In germline, CDR1 is GTSNPN, CDR2 SVGIG (reference sequence).

The CDR3 region has the DNA TGTGCCATCAGTGAGTCCCGGCAGCCCCAGCATTTT. It yields the protein CAISESRQPQHF. This rearrangement joins TRBV10-3 to TRBJ1-5, with D unclear. This CDR3 is 12 amino acids long. Germline V lookup: CDR1 ENHRY, CDR2 SYGVKD. Deletions cut 0 bases from V and 7 bases from J, with 4 bases between.

This rearrangement joins TRBV30 to TRBJ2-4; TRBD1 or TRBD2 may be the D gene (6 bases each). V was pared by 6 bases and J by 0 bases, with 15 bases between. This CDR3 is built from 15 residues. CDR1 and CDR2 (germline): GTSNPN, SVGIG (reference sequence). CDR3 sequence reads: CACRGVRLAKNIQYF. The DNA of the CDR3 is TGTGCCTGTAGGGGGGTCCGACTAGCCAAAAACATTCAGTACTTC.